This T cell receptor (beta chain) was obtained from a study of cytomegalovirus exposure and HLA in healthy donors. Findings of the study overall: Through in vitro validation, a few CMV-associated chains were shown to be specific for CMV antigens. In an earlier analysis, in 620 or so donors, most V segments appeared productive either ~90% or ~30% of the time. Later analysis reportedly placed an Asian-associated ancestry cluster below the roughly 680-donor mean in N-insertions.

Use of 60 Vbeta and 13 Jbeta primers characterized the PCR. Assay used: immunoSEQ multiplex PCR; TCRdb lists only in-frame clones, some missing. The sample holds about 200,000 clones, approximately 80% seen once. This clone was detected once. Its antigen is undetermined. J lost 8 bases, V lost 5 bases, and 12 bases had no gene match. Per germline, CDR1 SGHTA and CDR2 FQGNSA. CDR3 length: 15 residues. The receptor was derived from a man aged 40-49 years in good health and CMV-seronegative. Input material: PBMCs. This chain joins TRBV7-2 and TRBJ2-1; TRBD1 matches at 7 bases. CDR3 amino acids: CASSQGTVVKDEQFF. DNA of the CDR3: TGTGCCAGCAGCCAAGGGACAGTAGTAAAGGATGAGCAGTTCTTC.